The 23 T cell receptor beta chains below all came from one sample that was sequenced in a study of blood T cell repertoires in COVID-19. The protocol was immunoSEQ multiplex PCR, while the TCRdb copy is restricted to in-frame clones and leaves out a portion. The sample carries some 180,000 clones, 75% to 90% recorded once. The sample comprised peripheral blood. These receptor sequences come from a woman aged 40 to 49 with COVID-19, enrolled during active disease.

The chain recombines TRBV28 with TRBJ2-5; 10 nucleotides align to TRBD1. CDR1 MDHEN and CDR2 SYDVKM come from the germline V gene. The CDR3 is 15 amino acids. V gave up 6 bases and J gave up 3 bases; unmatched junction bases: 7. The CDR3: CASRPDGQGEETQYF. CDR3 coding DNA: TGTGCCAGCAGGCCCGACGGACAGGGGGAAGAGACCCAGTACTTC.

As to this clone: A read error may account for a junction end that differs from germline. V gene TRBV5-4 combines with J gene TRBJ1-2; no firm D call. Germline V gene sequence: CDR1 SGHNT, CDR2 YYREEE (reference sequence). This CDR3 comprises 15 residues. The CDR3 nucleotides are TGTGCCAGCAGTTTGGGCCCTGACCTCGGGTATGGCTACACCTTC. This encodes CASSLGPDLGYGYTF.

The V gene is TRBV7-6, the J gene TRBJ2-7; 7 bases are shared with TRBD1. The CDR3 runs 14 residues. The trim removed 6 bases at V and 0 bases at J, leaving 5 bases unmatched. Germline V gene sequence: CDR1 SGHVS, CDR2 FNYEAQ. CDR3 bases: TGTGCCAGCAGGGCTACAGGGGTCTCCTACGAGCAGTACTTC. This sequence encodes CASRATGVSYEQYF.

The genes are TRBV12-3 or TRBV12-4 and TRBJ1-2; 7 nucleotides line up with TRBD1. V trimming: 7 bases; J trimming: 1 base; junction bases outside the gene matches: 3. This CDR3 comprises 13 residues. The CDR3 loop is CASIRQGNYGYTF. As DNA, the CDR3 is TGTGCCAGCATTCGACAGGGTAACTATGGCTACACCTTC.

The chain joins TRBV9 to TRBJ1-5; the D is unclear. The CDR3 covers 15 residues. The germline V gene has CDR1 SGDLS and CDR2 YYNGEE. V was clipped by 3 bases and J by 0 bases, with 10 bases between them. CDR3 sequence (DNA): TGTGCCAGCAGCGGTGTCAGTGGTAGCAATCAGCCCCAGCATTTT. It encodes CASSGVSGSNQPQHF.

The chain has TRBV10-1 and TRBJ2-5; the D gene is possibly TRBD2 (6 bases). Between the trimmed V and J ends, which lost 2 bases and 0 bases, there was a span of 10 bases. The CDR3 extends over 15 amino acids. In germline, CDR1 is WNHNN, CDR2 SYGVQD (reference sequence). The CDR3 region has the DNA TGCGCCAGCAGTGAGCCGGGGGTCGACCAAGAGACCCAGTACTTC. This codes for CASSEPGVDQETQYF.

CDR3 region: CASSPSGNSGNTIYF. CDR3 DNA sequence: TGTGCCAGCAGCCCATCGGGAAACTCTGGAAACACCATATATTTT. The V call is TRBV7-2, the J call TRBJ1-3; D gene unclear. This CDR3 region has 15 residues. Trimming pared 5 bases from V and 0 bases from J, leaving 11 bases between. Germline lookup yields CDR1 SGHTA and CDR2 FQGNSA.

CDR3 amino acids: CASSFVPGNTEAFF. The CDR3 DNA follows: TGTGCCAGCAGTTTTGTTCCAGGGAACACTGAAGCTTTCTTT. The chain couples TRBV27 to TRBJ1-1; D call uncertain. The ends were cut back, 3 bases at V and 1 base at J, with 9 bases in the middle. The CDR3 loop spans 14 amino acids. Germline lookup yields CDR1 MNHEY and CDR2 SMNVEV (reference sequence).

The CDR3 region is CASSGRGSIYGYTF. In nucleotides, the CDR3 is TGTGCCAGCAGTGGCAGGGGGAGCATTTATGGCTACACCTTC. The gene calls are TRBV25-1 and TRBJ1-2, with 7 bases aligning to TRBD1. This CDR3 comprises 14 residues. J lost 5 bases, V lost 4 bases, and 7 bases had no gene match. Germline V gene sequence: CDR1 MGHDK, CDR2 SYGVNS.

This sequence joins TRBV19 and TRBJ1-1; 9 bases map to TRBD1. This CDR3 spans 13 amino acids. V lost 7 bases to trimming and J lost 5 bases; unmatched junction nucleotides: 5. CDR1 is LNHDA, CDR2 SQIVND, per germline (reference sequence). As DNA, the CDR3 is TGTGCCAGTAAAACAGGGGGCTATACTGAAGCTTTCTTT. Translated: CASKTGGYTEAFF.

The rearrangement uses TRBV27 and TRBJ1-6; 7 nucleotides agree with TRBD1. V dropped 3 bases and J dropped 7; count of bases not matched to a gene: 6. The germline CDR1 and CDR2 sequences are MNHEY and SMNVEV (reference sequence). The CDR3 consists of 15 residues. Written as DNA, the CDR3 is TGTGCCAGCAGTTTCGACGGACAGGTCAATTCACCCCTCCACTTT. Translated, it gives CASSFDGQVNSPLHF.

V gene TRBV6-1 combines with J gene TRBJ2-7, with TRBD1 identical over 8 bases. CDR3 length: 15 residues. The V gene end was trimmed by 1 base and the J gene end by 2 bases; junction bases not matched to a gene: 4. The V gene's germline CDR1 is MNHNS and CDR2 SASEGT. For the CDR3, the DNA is TGTGCCAGCAGTGAAGGGGGGACAGGAACCTACGAGCAGTACTTC. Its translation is CASSEGGTGTYEQYF.

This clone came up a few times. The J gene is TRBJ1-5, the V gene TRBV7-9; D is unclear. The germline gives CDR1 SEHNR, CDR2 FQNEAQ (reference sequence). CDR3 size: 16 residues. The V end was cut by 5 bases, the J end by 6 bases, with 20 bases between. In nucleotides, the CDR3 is TGTGCCAGCAGCCCCCTTTCGTTTGGAGTAGGTCAGCCCCAGCATTTT. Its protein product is CASSPLSFGVGQPQHF. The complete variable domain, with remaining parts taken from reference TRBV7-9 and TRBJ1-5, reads DTGVSQNPRHKITKRGQNVTFRCDPISEHNRLYWYRQTLGQGPEFLTYFQNEAQLEKSRLLSDRFSAERPKGSFSTLEIQRTEQGDSAMYLCASSPLSFGVGQPQHFGDGTRLSIL.

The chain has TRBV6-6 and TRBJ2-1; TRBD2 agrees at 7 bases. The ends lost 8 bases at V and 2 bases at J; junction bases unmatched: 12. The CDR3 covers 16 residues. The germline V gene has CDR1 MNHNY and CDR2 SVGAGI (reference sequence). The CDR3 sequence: CASEAGDRRPYNEQFF. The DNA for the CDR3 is TGTGCCAGCGAGGCGGGAGACCGTAGACCCTACAATGAGCAGTTCTTC.

The CDR3 protein is CATSGQGAHEQYF. The CDR3 DNA reads TGTGCCACCAGCGGACAGGGGGCGCACGAGCAGTACTTC. J is TRBJ2-7 and V is TRBV15; the match to TRBD1 covers 11 bases. Trimming took 5 bases from V and 5 from J; bases not matched to a gene: 2. CDR1 and CDR2 from the germline V gene are LNHNV and YYDKDF (reference sequence). The CDR3 has 13 amino acids. The full variable domain, rest sourced from reference TRBV15 and TRBJ2-7, is DAMVIQNPRYQVTQFGKPVTLSCSQTLNHNVMYWYQQKSSQAPKLLFHYYDKDFNNEADTPDNFQSRRPNTSFCFLDIRSPGLGDTAMYLCATSGQGAHEQYFGPGTRLTVT.

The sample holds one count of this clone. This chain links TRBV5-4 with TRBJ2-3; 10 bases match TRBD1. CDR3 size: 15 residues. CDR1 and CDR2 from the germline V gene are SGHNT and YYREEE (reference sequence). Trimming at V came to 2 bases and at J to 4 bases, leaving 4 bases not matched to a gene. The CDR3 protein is CASSLRTGGADTQYF. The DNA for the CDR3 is TGTGCCAGCAGCTTACGGACAGGGGGGGCAGATACGCAGTATTTT.

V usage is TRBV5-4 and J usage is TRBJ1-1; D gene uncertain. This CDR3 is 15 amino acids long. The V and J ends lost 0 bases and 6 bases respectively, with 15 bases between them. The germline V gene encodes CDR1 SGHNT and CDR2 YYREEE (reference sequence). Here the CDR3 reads CASSLAAGVVAEAFF. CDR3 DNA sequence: TGTGCCAGCAGCTTGGCGGCAGGCGTTGTGGCTGAAGCTTTCTTT.

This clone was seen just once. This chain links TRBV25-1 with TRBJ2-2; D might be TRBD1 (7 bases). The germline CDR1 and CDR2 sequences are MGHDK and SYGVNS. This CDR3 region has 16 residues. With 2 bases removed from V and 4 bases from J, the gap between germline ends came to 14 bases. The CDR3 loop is CASSETGEESTGELFF. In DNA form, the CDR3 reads TGTGCCAGCAGTGAAACAGGGGAGGAGAGCACCGGGGAGCTGTTTTTT. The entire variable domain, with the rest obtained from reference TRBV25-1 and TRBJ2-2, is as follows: EADIYQTPRYLVIGTGKKITLECSQTMGHDKMYWYQQDPGMELHLIHYSYGVNSTEKGDLSSESTVSRIRTEHFPLTLESARPSHTSQYLCASSETGEESTGELFFGEGSRLTVL.

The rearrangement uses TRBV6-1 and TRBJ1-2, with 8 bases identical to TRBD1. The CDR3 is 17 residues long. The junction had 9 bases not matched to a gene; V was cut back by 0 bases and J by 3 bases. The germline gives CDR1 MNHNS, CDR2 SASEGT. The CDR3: CASSEAGPGGVDYGYTF. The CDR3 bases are TGTGCCAGCAGTGAAGCGGGTCCAGGGGGCGTTGACTATGGCTACACCTTC.

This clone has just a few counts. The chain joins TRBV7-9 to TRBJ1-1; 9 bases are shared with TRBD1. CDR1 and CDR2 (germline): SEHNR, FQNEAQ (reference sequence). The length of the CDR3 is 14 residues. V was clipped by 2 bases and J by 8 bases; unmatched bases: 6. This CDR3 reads CASSLLQGAEEAFF. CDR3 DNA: TGTGCCAGCAGCTTATTACAGGGGGCTGAGGAAGCTTTCTTT.

The CDR3 DNA is TGTGCCAGCAGCTCCGGGGGATTTTACAATGAGCAGTTCTTC. Its protein is CASSSGGFYNEQFF. The chain joins TRBV12-1 to TRBJ2-1; the D call of TRBD2 is as the table states it, not checked on the DNA. TRBV12-1 is an annotated pseudogene. The CDR3 loop spans 14 amino acids.

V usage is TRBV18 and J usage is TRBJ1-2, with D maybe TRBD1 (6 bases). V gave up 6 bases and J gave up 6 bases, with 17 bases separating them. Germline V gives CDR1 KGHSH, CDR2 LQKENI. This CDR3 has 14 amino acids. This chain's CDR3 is CASSWEQGRNGYTF. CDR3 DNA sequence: TGTGCCAGCTCCTGGGAACAGGGACGAAATGGCTACACCTTC.

The CDR3 region has the DNA TGCGCCAGCAGAACCGGGGGATATGAAGCTTTCTTT. Its translation is CASRTGGYEAFF. This chain connects TRBV5-1 to TRBJ1-1; possibly TRBD1 for D (5 bases). The CDR3 consists of 12 residues. V lost 5 bases, J lost 7 bases, and 12 bases lay in between. The germline V gene has CDR1 SGHRS and CDR2 YFSETQ. The full variable domain, with the rest looked up from reference TRBV5-1 and TRBJ1-1, is KAGVTQTPRYLIKTRGQQVTLSCSPISGHRSVSWYQQTPGQGLQFLFEYFSETQRNKGNFPGRFSGRQFSNSRSEMNVSTLELGDSALYLCASRTGGYEAFFGQGTRLTVV.